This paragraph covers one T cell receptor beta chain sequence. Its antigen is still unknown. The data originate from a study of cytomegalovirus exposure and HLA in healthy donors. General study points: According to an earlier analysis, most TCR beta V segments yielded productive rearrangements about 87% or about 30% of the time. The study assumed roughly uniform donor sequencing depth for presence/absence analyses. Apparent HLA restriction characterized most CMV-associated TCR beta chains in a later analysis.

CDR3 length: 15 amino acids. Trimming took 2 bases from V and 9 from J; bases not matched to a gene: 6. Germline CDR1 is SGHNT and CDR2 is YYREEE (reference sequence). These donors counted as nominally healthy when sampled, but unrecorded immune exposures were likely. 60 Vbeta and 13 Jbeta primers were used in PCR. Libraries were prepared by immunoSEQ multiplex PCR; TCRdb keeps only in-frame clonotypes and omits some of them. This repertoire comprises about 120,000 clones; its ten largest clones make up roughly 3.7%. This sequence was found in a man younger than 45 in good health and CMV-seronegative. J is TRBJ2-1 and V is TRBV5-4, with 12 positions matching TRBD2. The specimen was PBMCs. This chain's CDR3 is CASSFGLAGGGEQFF. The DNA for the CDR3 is TGTGCCAGCAGCTTCGGGCTAGCGGGGGGGGGTGAGCAGTTCTTC.